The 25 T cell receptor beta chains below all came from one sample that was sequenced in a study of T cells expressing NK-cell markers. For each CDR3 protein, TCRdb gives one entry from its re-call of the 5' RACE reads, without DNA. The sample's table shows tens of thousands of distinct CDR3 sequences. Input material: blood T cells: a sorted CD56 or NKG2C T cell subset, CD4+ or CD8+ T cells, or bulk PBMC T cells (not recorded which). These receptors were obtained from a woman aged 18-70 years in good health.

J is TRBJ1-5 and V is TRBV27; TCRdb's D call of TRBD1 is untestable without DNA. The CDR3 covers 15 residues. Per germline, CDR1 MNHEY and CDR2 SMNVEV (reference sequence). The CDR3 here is CASALAGTGDQPQHF.

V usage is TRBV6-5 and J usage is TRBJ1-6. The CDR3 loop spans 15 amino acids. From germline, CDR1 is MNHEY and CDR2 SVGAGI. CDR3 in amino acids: CASSYLREDNSPLHF.

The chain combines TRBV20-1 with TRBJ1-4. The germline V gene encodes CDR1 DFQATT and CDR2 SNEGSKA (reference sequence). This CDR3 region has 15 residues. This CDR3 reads CSANNAEATNEKLFF.

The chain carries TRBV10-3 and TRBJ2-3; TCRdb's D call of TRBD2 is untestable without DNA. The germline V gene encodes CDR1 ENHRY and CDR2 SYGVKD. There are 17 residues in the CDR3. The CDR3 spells CAISESKLAGETDTQYF.

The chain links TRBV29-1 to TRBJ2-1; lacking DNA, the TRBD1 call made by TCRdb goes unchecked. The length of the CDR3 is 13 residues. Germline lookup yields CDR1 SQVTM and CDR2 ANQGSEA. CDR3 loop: CSVRDRTYNEQFF.

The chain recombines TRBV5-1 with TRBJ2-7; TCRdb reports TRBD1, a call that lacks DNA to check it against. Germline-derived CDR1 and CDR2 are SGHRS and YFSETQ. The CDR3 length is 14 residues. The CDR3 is CASSGGQGPGEQYF.

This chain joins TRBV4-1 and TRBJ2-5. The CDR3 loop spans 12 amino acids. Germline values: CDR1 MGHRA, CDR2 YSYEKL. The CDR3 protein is CASSQDTETQYF.

CDR3 protein: CASSLAWGGSYNEQFF. The genes are TRBV7-2 and TRBJ2-1; TCRdb selects TRBD1, and the lack of DNA leaves this call unchecked. CDR1 is SGHTA, CDR2 FQGNSA, per germline. The CDR3 has 16 amino acids.

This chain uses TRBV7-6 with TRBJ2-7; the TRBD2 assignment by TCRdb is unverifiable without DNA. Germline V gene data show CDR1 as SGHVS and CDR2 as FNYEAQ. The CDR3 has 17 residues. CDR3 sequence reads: CASSFGTSGESSYEQYF. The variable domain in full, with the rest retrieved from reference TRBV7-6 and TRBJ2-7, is GAGVSQSPRYKVTKRGQDVALRCDPISGHVSLYWYRQALGQGPEFLTYFNYEAQQDKSGLPNDRFSAERPEGSISTLTIQRTEQRDSAMYRCASSFGTSGESSYEQYFGPGTRLTVT.

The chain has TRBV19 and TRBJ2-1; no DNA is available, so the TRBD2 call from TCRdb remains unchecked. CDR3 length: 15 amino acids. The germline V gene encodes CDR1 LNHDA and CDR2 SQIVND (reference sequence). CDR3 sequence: CASSIGSDFDNEQFF.

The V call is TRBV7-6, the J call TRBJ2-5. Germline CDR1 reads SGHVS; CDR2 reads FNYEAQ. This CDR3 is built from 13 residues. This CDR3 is CASSEAIQETQYF.

The CDR3 loop is CASSQETPGIDSNQPQHF. The chain couples TRBV4-1 to TRBJ1-5; as DNA is missing, the TRBD1 call by TCRdb cannot be tested. The CDR3 contains 18 residues. Germline V gene data show CDR1 as MGHRA and CDR2 as YSYEKL.

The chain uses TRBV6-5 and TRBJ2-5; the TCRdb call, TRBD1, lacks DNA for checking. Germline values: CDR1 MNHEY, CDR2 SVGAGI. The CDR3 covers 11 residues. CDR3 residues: CATKKGATQYF.

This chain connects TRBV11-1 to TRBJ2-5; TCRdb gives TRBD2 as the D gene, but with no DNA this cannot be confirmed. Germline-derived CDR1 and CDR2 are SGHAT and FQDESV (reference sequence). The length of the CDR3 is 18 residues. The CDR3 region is CASSSRQPSGRTQETQYF.

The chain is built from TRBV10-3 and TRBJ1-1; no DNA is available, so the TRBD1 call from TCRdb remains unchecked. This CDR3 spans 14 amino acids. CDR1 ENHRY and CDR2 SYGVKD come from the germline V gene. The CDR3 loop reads CAISESRGNTEAFF.

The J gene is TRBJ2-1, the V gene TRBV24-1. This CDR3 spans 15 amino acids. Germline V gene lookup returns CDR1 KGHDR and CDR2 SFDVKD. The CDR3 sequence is CATSGYDGQLDEQFF.

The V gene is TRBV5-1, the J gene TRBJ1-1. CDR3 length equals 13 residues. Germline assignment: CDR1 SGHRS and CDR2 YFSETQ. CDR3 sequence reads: CASRLFKNTEAFF. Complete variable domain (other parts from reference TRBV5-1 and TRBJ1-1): KAGVTQTPRYLIKTRGQQVTLSCSPISGHRSVSWYQQTPGQGLQFLFEYFSETQRNKGNFPGRFSGRQFSNSRSEMNVSTLELGDSALYLCASRLFKNTEAFFGQGTRLTVV.

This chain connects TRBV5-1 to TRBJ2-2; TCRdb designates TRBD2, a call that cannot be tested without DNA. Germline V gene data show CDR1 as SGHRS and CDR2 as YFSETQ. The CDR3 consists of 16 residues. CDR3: CASSLVARQNTGELFF.

The CDR3 protein is CASRPGTGSEKLFF. V gene TRBV3-1 combines with J gene TRBJ1-4; the TRBD1 assignment by TCRdb is unverifiable without DNA. Germline loops: CDR1 LGHDT, CDR2 YNNKEL (reference sequence). CDR3 size: 14 residues.

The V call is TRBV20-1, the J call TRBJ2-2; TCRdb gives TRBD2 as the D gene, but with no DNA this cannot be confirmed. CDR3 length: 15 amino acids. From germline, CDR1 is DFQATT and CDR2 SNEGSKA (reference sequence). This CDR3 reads CSTPGTSGHSGELFF.

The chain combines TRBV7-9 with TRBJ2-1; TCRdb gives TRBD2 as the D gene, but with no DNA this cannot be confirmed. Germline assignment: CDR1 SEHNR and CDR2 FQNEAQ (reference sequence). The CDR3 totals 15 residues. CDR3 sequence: CASSGRMKSYNEQFF. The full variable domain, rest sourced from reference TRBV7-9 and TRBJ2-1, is DTGVSQNPRHKITKRGQNVTFRCDPISEHNRLYWYRQTLGQGPEFLTYFQNEAQLEKSRLLSDRFSAERPKGSFSTLEIQRTEQGDSAMYLCASSGRMKSYNEQFFGPGTRLTVL.

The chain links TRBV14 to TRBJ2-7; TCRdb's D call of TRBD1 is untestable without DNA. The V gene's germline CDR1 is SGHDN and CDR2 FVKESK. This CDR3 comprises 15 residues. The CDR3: CASSQVGGGAYEQYF.

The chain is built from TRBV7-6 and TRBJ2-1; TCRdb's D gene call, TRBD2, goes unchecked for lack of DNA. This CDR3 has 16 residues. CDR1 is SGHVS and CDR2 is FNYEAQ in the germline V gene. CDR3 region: CASSPLGLAAYNEQFF.

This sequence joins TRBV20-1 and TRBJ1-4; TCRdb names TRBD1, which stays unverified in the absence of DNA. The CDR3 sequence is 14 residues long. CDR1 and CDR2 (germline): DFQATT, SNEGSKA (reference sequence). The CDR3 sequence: CSALDRAVNEKLFF.

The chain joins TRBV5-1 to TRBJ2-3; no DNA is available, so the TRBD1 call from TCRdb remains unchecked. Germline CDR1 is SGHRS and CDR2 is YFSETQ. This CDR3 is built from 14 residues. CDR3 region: CASSEGVFTDTQYF.